This TCR beta chain stems from a study of cytomegalovirus exposure and HLA in healthy donors. Study-level findings and limits: According to the study, around 180 TCR beta chains were cytomegalovirus-associated. TCR beta V segments were, for the most part, productive about 90% or about 30% of the time in an earlier analysis.

The PCR made use of 60 Vbeta and 13 Jbeta primers. Using immunoSEQ multiplex PCR, the repertoire was profiled, and TCRdb retains in-frame clones only, with some absent. The sample comprises roughly 120,000 clones, 81% of which are singletons, and about 2% rests with the top ten. With regard to this clone: Its antigen is unidentified.

CDR3 length: 13 residues. V was trimmed by 5 bases and J by 4 bases, leaving 12 bases between them. Germline CDR1 reads LNHDA; CDR2 reads SQIVND (reference sequence). This TCR was sampled from a woman in her thirties or forties in good health and CMV-seronegative. The V gene is TRBV19, the J gene TRBJ2-7; a possible D gene is TRBD1 (6 bases). Sequenced sample: PBMCs. The CDR3, as DNA: TGTGCCAGTAGTTTGTCTCAGGGGTACGAGCAGTACTTC. Translation gives CASSLSQGYEQYF.